The source of this T cell receptor beta chain is a study of T cells in Graves' hyperthyroidism and ophthalmopathy. Amplification of TCR beta CDR3 regions was performed using RNA transcripts as template. The primer set for the first-round RT-PCR of the TCR CDR3 was HTBI. TCRdb re-called the multiplex PCR reads with MiXCR, one entry per CDR3 protein. Here the sample spans hundreds of thousands of distinct CDR3 sequences, roughly 19% being singletons. The V end was cut by 5 bases, the J end by 4 bases, with 12 bases between. This CDR3 is built from 13 residues. CDR1 is SEHNR, CDR2 FQNEAQ, per germline (reference sequence). Ophthalmopathy cases met thresholds of Clinical Activity Score at least 3, NOSPECS grade at least 4 and duration under 3 months.

This sequence originates from a man aged 45 to 65 with Graves' ophthalmopathy. V usage is TRBV7-9 and J usage is TRBJ2-7; D call uncertain. The sequencing input was blood. The CDR3 sequence is CASSGWTAYEQYF. The CDR3 DNA reads TGTGCCAGCAGCGGATGGACGGCATACGAGCAGTACTTC.